The 26 T cell receptor beta chains listed next were all sequenced from one sample in a study of blood T cell repertoires in COVID-19. Some clones are missing from TCRdb's copy, which holds only in-frame ones; the method was immunoSEQ multiplex PCR. The sample carries 350,000 to 450,000 clones, 80% to 95% recorded once. Sequencing used PBMCs or T cells enriched from blood (not recorded which). Source of these receptors: a woman aged 40 to 55 who had been exposed to COVID-19.

This clone came up a few times. The V call is TRBV30, the J call TRBJ1-1; perhaps TRBD1 as D (6 bases). There are 14 residues in the CDR3. Looked up from germline, CDR1 is GTSNPN and CDR2 is SVGIG (reference sequence). Written as DNA, the CDR3 is TGTGTCAACGGGGGGCTGGGGGTGAACACTGAAGCTTTCTTT. This sequence encodes CVNGGLGVNTEAFF.

A word on this clone: This specimen includes other DNA sequences encoding the same CDR3. The chain carries TRBV7-2 and TRBJ2-7; 12 bases line up with TRBD2. The CDR3 consists of 16 residues. Losses at the gene ends were 0 bases for V and 1 base for J; bases not matched to a gene: 1. Germline V gives CDR1 SGHTA, CDR2 FQGNSA. The CDR3 sequence is CASSLAGTSGSYEQYF. The CDR3 coding sequence is TGTGCCAGCAGCTTAGCAGGGACTAGCGGGTCCTACGAGCAGTACTTC. The full variable domain, completed using reference TRBV7-2 and TRBJ2-7, is GAGVSQSPSNKVTEKGKDVELRCDPISGHTALYWYRQSLGQGLEFLIYFQGNSAPDKSGLPSDRFSAERTGGSVSTLTIQRTQQEDSAVYLCASSLAGTSGSYEQYFGPGTRLTVT.

This clone has a single count. The V gene is TRBV5-1, the J gene TRBJ1-1; D gene ambiguous. This CDR3 has 14 residues. Germline CDR1 and CDR2: SGHRS and YFSETQ. The V end was cut by 0 bases, the J end by 0 bases, with 6 bases between. Here the CDR3 DNA reads TGCGCCAGCAGCTTGGGGCCTGTGAACACTGAAGCTTTCTTT. It codes for CASSLGPVNTEAFF.

The chain has TRBV6-6 and TRBJ1-1, with TRBD1 matching over 7 bases. CDR1 MNHNY and CDR2 SVGAGI come from the germline V gene (reference sequence). V lost 7 bases to trimming and J lost 7 bases; unmatched junction nucleotides: 12. The CDR3 runs 14 residues. This chain's CDR3 is CASKAGTARLEAFF. The CDR3 region has the DNA TGTGCCAGCAAGGCCGGGACAGCCAGGCTTGAAGCTTTCTTT.

The chain combines TRBV11-1 with TRBJ2-4, with 7 bases lining up with TRBD2. Germline V gene data show CDR1 as SGHAT and CDR2 as FQDESV (reference sequence). Losses at the gene ends were 5 bases for V and 0 bases for J; bases not matched to a gene: 7. This CDR3 region has 16 residues. CDR3 region: CASSPTSALAKNIQYF. CDR3 sequence (DNA): TGTGCCAGCAGCCCCACTAGCGCACTAGCCAAAAACATTCAGTACTTC.

CDR3 sequence (DNA): TGCGCCAGCAGTCCGGACAGGTTCGGGGAGCTGTTTTTT. Protein sequence: CASSPDRFGELFF. The chain carries TRBV10-1 and TRBJ2-2, with 7 bases fitting TRBD1. Losses at the gene ends were 5 bases for V and 7 bases for J; bases not matched to a gene: 4. Germline assignment: CDR1 WNHNN and CDR2 SYGVQD (reference sequence). The CDR3 contains 13 residues.

This clone appeared a single time. The chain is built from TRBV30 and TRBJ1-3; unclear D gene. CDR1 is GTSNPN, CDR2 SVGIG, per germline (reference sequence). CDR3 length equals 13 residues. Trimming pared 8 bases from V and 0 bases from J, leaving 11 bases between. The CDR3: CARKYISGNTIYF. The CDR3 DNA reads as TGTGCCAGAAAATACATCTCTGGAAACACCATATATTTT.

The V and J genes are TRBV15 and TRBJ2-5, with D tentatively TRBD1 (5 bases). The germline V gene has CDR1 LNHNV and CDR2 YYDKDF (reference sequence). Trimming stripped 1 base from V and 5 bases from J, with 8 bases between. The CDR3 has 13 amino acids. The CDR3 sequence: CATSRAGPETQYF. CDR3 nucleotides: TGTGCCACCAGCAGAGCAGGGCCGGAGACCCAGTACTTC.

The chain recombines TRBV12-3 or TRBV12-4 with TRBJ2-7, with D perhaps matching TRBD1 (8 bases). The CDR3 runs to 13 residues. V lost 6 bases, J lost 4 bases, and 13 bases lay in between. DNA for the CDR3: TGTGCCAGCAGCACAGGGGGACTATACGAGCAGTACTTC. This sequence encodes CASSTGGLYEQYF.

This chain uses TRBV7-9 with TRBJ1-5, with D tentatively TRBD1 (6 bases). Germline CDR1 SEHNR, CDR2 FQNEAQ (reference sequence). Trimming shortened V by 4 bases and J by 1 base, and 20 bases separated the two germline ends. This CDR3 comprises 18 residues. The CDR3 DNA reads TGTGCCAGCAGCTCCTCCCTCGGGTGGACAGAAAGCAATCAGCCCCAGCATTTT. Translating it yields CASSSSLGWTESNQPQHF.

The chain uses TRBV28 and TRBJ1-1; 8 bases line up with TRBD1. Germline V CDR1 and CDR2: MDHEN, SYDVKM. The junction had 12 bases not matched to a gene; V was cut back by 6 bases and J by 6 bases. This CDR3 has 15 amino acids. The CDR3: CASRSGQAEVPEAFF. The CDR3 DNA is TGTGCCAGCAGGTCGGGACAGGCAGAGGTCCCTGAAGCTTTCTTT. The full variable domain, with the rest looked up from reference TRBV28 and TRBJ1-1, is DVKVTQSSRYLVKRTGEKVFLECVQDMDHENMFWYRQDPGLGLRLIYFSYDVKMKEKGDIPEGYSVSREKKERFSLILESASTNQTSMYLCASRSGQAEVPEAFFGQGTRLTVV.

The chain carries TRBV19 and TRBJ1-4; D possibly corresponds to TRBD1 (5 bases). CDR3 length equals 16 residues. From germline, CDR1 is LNHDA and CDR2 SQIVND (reference sequence). Trimming took 9 bases from V and 0 from J, leaving 17 bases between them. CDR3 loop: CASGTPIGATNEKLFF. The CDR3, as DNA: TGTGCCAGCGGGACTCCGATAGGGGCAACTAATGAAAAACTGTTTTTT.

The chain has TRBV5-5 and TRBJ1-2; 7 positions agree with TRBD1. The CDR3 sequence is 15 residues long. The germline V gene has CDR1 SGHKS and CDR2 YYEKEE (reference sequence). Trimming cost V 4 bases and J 3 bases; bases outside gene matches: 9. The CDR3 loop is CASSRRGTDDYGYTF. In DNA form, the CDR3 reads TGTGCCAGCAGCCGGAGGGGGACAGATGACTATGGCTACACCTTC.

This clone was counted once. The chain combines TRBV2 with TRBJ1-6; 7 nucleotides align to TRBD1. Per the germline V gene, CDR1 is SNHLY and CDR2 is FYNNEI. This CDR3 is 15 amino acids long. V gave up 7 bases and J gave up 7 bases; unmatched junction bases: 10. CDR3 DNA sequence: TGTGCCAGCATTAGCCCGGGACAGCGGAATTCACCCCTCCACTTT. Protein sequence: CASISPGQRNSPLHF.

The V call is TRBV18, the J call TRBJ1-1, with 11 bases matching TRBD1. Per the germline V gene, CDR1 is KGHSH and CDR2 is LQKENI. Unmatched junction bases numbered 4, after V lost 0 bases and J lost 4 bases. The CDR3 runs 16 residues. CDR3 sequence: CASSPPDRGQGTEAFF. The CDR3 DNA reads TGTGCCAGCTCACCACCGGACAGGGGGCAGGGCACTGAAGCTTTCTTT.

The CDR3 loop is CASSVPGRWDKREAFF. The CDR3 DNA reads as TGTGCCAGCAGCGTCCCGGGTCGTTGGGACAAAAGGGAAGCTTTCTTT. The chain is built from TRBV5-4 and TRBJ1-1, with D tentatively TRBD1 (6 bases). V lost 4 bases to trimming and J lost 8 bases, with 24 bases between them. Germline V lookup: CDR1 SGHNT, CDR2 YYREEE (reference sequence). The CDR3 is 16 amino acids.

This chain joins TRBV19 and TRBJ2-2; 7 bases agree with TRBD2. Germline V CDR1 and CDR2: LNHDA, SQIVND (reference sequence). The ends lost 2 bases at V and 4 bases at J; junction bases unmatched: 7. This CDR3 region has 16 residues. CDR3 in DNA: TGTGCCAGTAGTATATCCGGCGGGAGTTCCACCGGGGAGCTGTTTTTT. It encodes CASSISGGSSTGELFF.

This chain joins TRBV19 and TRBJ1-1, with 9 bases matching TRBD1. With 6 bases clipped from V and 1 base from J, the junction kept 9 bases outside the gene matches. Per the germline V gene, CDR1 is LNHDA and CDR2 is SQIVND (reference sequence). This CDR3 is 16 amino acids long. The CDR3 reads CASRGPPGQGNTEAFF. CDR3 nucleotide sequence: TGTGCCAGTAGAGGTCCCCCGGGACAGGGGAACACTGAAGCTTTCTTT. The whole variable domain, filled in from reference TRBV19 and TRBJ1-1, reads DGGITQSPKYLFRKEGQNVTLSCEQNLNHDAMYWYRQDPGQGLRLIYYSQIVNDFQKGDIAEGYSVSREKKESFPLTVTSAQKNPTAFYLCASRGPPGQGNTEAFFGQGTRLTVV.

The chain links TRBV19 to TRBJ2-1; D unresolved. The CDR3 contains 11 residues. Looked up from germline, CDR1 is LNHDA and CDR2 is SQIVND (reference sequence). V shed 10 bases and J shed 7 bases, with 11 bases lying between them. CDR3 amino acids: CATQLRNEQFF. The CDR3 DNA follows: TGTGCCACCCAACTAAGAAATGAGCAGTTCTTC. Looking up the rest from reference TRBV19 and TRBJ2-1 gives the full variable domain: DGGITQSPKYLFRKEGQNVTLSCEQNLNHDAMYWYRQDPGQGLRLIYYSQIVNDFQKGDIAEGYSVSREKKESFPLTVTSAQKNPTAFYLCATQLRNEQFFGPGTRLTVL.

The rearrangement joins TRBV7-8 to TRBJ2-1; 8 bases match TRBD2. J was trimmed by 8 bases and V by 2 bases; bases with no gene match: 11. Germline loops: CDR1 SGHVS, CDR2 FQNEAQ. The CDR3 sequence is 16 residues long. For the CDR3, the DNA is TGTGCCAGCAGCTTAAGTGGACTAGCTTCGATCGATGAGCAGTTCTTC. Protein product: CASSLSGLASIDEQFF.

The rearrangement links TRBV7-8 to TRBJ1-1; TRBD1 matches at 8 bases. The CDR3 sequence is 15 residues long. V gave up 5 bases and J gave up 4 bases; unmatched junction bases: 9. CDR1 is SGHVS, CDR2 FQNEAQ, per germline. In nucleotides, the CDR3 is TGTGCCAGCAGCGCTTCCGGTACAGGGGGCACTGAAGCTTTCTTT. Its translation is CASSASGTGGTEAFF.

V and J are TRBV30 and TRBJ1-5; weak D call: TRBD1 (5 bases). V lost 1 base and J lost 5, with 21 bases in between. From germline, CDR1 is GTSNPN and CDR2 SVGIG (reference sequence). CDR3 length: 17 residues. CDR3 in amino acids: CAWSATRSRGGDQPQHF. CDR3 DNA: TGTGCCTGGAGTGCCACTCGGTCCCGGGGAGGGGATCAGCCCCAGCATTTT.

This rearrangement joins TRBV19 to TRBJ1-1; 7 bases align to TRBD1. Per germline, CDR1 LNHDA and CDR2 SQIVND (reference sequence). CDR3 length: 15 residues. V was clipped by 6 bases and J by 4 bases; unmatched bases: 11. The CDR3 reads CASRVGGGGGTEAFF. The CDR3, as DNA: TGTGCCAGTAGAGTAGGAGGAGGGGGCGGCACTGAAGCTTTCTTT.

The chain recombines TRBV12-5 with TRBJ2-2, with D perhaps matching TRBD2 (5 bases). The V and J ends lost 5 bases and 3 bases respectively, with 10 bases between them. The CDR3 sequence is 14 residues long. The V gene's germline CDR1 is LGHNT and CDR2 FRNRAP. CDR3 nucleotides: TGTGCTAGTGGTCCCGGACTTGACACCGGGGAGCTGTTTTTT. Translation gives CASGPGLDTGELFF.

The rearrangement links TRBV4-2 to TRBJ1-6; 7 nucleotides match TRBD1. This CDR3 comprises 15 residues. The germline V gene has CDR1 LGHNA and CDR2 YNFKEQ. V lost 0 bases, J lost 14 bases, and 10 bases stayed unmatched. In DNA form, the CDR3 reads TGTGCCAGCAGCCAAGAAAGGGGACAGCGGGTGGCCCTCCACTTT. Amino acid sequence: CASSQERGQRVALHF.

The chain links TRBV19 to TRBJ2-1; D unresolved. This CDR3 is 11 amino acids long. Trimming cost V 1 base and J 14 bases, with 9 bases left between them. Per germline, CDR1 LNHDA and CDR2 SQIVND (reference sequence). For the CDR3, the DNA is TGTGCCAGTAGTATAGGACCGGCGGAGTTCTTC. The encoded protein is CASSIGPAEFF.